This TCR beta chain was obtained from a study of T-cell reconstitution after alpha-beta-depleted transplantation in children. Library preparation (for TCRbeta) was performed with unique molecular identifiers. TCRdb re-analysed the PCR reads in MiXCR, keeping a single row per CDR3 protein. This table has some 200,000 distinct CDR3 sequences, more than 6.5% appearing once. CDR3 length equals 13 residues. Germline V gives CDR1 SQVTM, CDR2 ANQGSEA. Between the trimmed V and J ends, which lost 0 bases and 7 bases, there was a span of 12 bases. This clonotype has ten or more counts. The TCR originated in a human donor who donated a stem cell graft to a child with Wiskott-Aldrich syndrome. The rearrangement uses TRBV29-1 and TRBJ1-2, with D possibly being TRBD1 (5 bases). The sample here was PBMCs from the stem cell graft donor, taken from the stem cell graft. CDR3 amino acids: CSVEDRAGFGYTF. The CDR3 bases are TGCAGCGTTGAAGATCGGGCAGGGTTTGGCTACACCTTC.